This TCR beta chain is drawn from a study of blood T cells in healthy people across ages. A sample-barcoded 5' primer and a J-beta primer mix were used in a second PCR of roughly 7 to 11 cycles. One entry per CDR3 protein, called by TCRdb with MiXCR from the 5' RACE reads. The sample lists approximately 900,000 distinct CDR3 sequences, about 44% seen once, with 13% in the top ten. Germline V gives CDR1 SSHAT, CDR2 FNYEAQ (reference sequence). The CDR3 is 16 amino acids. J gave up 4 bases and V 6 bases, and 9 bases lay outside the gene matches. The chain combines TRBV7-7 with TRBJ2-3; 11 bases line up with TRBD2. The sample comprised blood. This TCR was recovered from a man between 25 and 39 years old in good health. CDR3 bases: TGTGCCAGCAGTCCAACGATTAGCGGGGGGGCAGATACGCAGTATTTT. Protein: CASSPTISGGADTQYF. The variable domain in full, completed from reference TRBV7-7 and TRBJ2-3, reads GAGVSQSPRYKVTKRGQDVTLRCDPISSHATLYWYQQALGQGPEFLTYFNYEAQPDKSGLPSDRFSAERPEGSISTLTIQRTEQRDSAMYRCASSPTISGGADTQYFGPGTRLTVL.